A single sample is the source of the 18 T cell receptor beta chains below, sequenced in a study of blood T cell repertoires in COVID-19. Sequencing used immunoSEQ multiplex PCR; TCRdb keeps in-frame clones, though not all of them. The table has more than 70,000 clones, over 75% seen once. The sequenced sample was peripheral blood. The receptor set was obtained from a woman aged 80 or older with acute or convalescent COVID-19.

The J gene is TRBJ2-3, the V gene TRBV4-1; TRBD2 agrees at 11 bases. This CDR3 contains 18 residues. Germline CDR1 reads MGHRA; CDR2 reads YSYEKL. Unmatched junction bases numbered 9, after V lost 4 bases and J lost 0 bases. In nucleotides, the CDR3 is TGCGCCAGCAGCCGGCTAGCGGGGGGTACCGCTAGCACAGATACGCAGTATTTT. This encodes CASSRLAGGTASTDTQYF.

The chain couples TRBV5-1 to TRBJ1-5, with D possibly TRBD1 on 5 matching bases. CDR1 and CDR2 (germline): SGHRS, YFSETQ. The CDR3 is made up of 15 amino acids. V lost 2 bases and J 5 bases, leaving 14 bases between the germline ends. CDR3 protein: CASSLGPGEYQPQHF. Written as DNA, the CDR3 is TGCGCCAGCAGCTTAGGACCGGGGGAGTATCAGCCCCAGCATTTT.

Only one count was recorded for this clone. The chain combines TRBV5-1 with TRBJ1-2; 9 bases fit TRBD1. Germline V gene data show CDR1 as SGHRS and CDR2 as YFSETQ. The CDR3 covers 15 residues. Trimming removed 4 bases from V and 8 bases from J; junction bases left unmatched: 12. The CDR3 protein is CASSEEGQGLRGYTF. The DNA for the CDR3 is TGCGCCAGCAGCGAGGAGGGACAGGGCTTAAGGGGCTACACCTTC.

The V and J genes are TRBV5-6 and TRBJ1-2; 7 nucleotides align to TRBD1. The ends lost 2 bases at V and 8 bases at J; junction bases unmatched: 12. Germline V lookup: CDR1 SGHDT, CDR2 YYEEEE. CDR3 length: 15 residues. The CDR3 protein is CASSLGGTAESGYTF. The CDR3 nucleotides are TGTGCCAGCAGCTTAGGCGGGACAGCCGAAAGCGGCTACACCTTC.

For the CDR3, the DNA is TGTGCCAGGTCGGGACAGATTTTGTACGAGCAGTACTTC. This translates into CARSGQILYEQYF. V is TRBV6-5 and J is TRBJ2-7; 7 bases are shared with TRBD1. The CDR3 length is 13 residues. The ends lost 9 bases at V and 4 bases at J; junction bases unmatched: 9. Germline V gene sequence: CDR1 MNHEY, CDR2 SVGAGI.

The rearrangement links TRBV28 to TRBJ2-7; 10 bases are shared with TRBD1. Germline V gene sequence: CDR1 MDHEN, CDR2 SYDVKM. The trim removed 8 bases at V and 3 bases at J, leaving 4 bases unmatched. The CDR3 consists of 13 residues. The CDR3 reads CASFGTGVYEQYF. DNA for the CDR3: TGTGCCAGCTTCGGGACAGGGGTCTACGAGCAGTACTTC.

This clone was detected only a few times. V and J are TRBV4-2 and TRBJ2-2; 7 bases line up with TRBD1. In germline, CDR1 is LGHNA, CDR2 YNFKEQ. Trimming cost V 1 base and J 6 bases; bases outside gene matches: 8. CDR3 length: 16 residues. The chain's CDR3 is CASSQATAQGAGELFF. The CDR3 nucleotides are TGTGCCAGCAGCCAAGCGACTGCGCAGGGGGCCGGGGAGCTGTTTTTT.

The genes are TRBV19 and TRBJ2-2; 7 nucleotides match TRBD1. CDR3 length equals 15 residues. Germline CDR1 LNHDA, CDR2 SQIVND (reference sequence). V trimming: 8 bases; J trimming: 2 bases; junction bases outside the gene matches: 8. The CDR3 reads CASGKGALNTGELFF. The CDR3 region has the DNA TGTGCCAGTGGGAAGGGGGCATTAAACACCGGGGAGCTGTTTTTT.

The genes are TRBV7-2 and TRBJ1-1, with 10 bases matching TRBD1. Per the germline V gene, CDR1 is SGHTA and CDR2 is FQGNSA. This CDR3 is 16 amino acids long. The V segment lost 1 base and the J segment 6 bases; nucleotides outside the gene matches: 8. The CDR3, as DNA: TGTGCCAGCAGCTTAGACTTGACAGGGGGCAGTGCTGAAGCTTTCTTT. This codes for CASSLDLTGGSAEAFF.

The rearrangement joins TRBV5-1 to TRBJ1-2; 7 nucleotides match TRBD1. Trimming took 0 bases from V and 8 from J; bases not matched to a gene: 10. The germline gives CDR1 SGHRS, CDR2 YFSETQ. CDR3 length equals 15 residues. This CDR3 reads CASSLERQGISGYTF. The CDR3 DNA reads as TGCGCCAGCAGCTTGGAACGACAGGGTATTTCGGGCTACACCTTC.

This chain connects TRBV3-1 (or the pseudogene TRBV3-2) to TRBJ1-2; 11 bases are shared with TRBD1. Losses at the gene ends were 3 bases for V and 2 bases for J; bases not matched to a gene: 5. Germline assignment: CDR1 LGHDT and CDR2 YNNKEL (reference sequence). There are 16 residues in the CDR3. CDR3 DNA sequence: TGTGCCAGCAGCCATCATGGGACAGGGGGAAACTATGGCTACACCTTC. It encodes CASSHHGTGGNYGYTF.

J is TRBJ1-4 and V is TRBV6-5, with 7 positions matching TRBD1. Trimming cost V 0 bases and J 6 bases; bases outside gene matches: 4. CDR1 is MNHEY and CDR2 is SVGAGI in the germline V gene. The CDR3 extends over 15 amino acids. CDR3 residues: CASSYSGRGDEKLFF. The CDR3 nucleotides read TGTGCCAGCAGTTACTCAGGCAGGGGGGATGAAAAACTGTTTTTT.

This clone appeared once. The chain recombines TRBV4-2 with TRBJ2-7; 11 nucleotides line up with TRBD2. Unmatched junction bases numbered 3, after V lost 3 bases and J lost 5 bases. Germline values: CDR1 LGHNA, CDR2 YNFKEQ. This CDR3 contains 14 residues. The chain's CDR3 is CASSQETSGDEQYF. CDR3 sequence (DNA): TGTGCCAGCAGCCAGGAGACTAGCGGGGACGAGCAGTACTTC.

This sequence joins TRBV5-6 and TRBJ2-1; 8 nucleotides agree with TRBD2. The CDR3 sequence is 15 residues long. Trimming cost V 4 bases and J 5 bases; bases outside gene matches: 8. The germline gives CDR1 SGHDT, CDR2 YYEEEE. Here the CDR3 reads CASSPGTRIDNEQFF. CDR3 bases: TGTGCCAGCAGCCCCGGGACTAGAATCGACAATGAGCAGTTCTTC.

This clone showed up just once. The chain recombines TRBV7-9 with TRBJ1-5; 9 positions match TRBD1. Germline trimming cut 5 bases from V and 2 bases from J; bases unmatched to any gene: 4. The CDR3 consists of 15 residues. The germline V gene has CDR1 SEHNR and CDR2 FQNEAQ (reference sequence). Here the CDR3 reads CASSEDRGGNQPQHF. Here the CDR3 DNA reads TGTGCCAGCAGCGAGGACAGGGGAGGCAATCAGCCCCAGCATTTT. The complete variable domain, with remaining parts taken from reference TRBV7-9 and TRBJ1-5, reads DTGVSQNPRHKITKRGQNVTFRCDPISEHNRLYWYRQTLGQGPEFLTYFQNEAQLEKSRLLSDRFSAERPKGSFSTLEIQRTEQGDSAMYLCASSEDRGGNQPQHFGDGTRLSIL.

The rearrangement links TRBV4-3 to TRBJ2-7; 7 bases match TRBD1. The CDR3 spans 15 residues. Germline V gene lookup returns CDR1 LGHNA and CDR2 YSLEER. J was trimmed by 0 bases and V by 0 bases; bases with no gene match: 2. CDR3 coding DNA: TGCGCCAGCAGCCAAGATGGACAGGACTCCTACGAGCAGTACTTC. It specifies CASSQDGQDSYEQYF.

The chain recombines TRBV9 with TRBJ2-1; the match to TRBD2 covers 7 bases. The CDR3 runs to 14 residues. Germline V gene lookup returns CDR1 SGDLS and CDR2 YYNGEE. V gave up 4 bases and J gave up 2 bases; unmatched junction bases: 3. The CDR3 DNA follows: TGTGCCAGCAGCACAGCGGGGACCTACAATGAGCAGTTCTTC. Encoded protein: CASSTAGTYNEQFF.

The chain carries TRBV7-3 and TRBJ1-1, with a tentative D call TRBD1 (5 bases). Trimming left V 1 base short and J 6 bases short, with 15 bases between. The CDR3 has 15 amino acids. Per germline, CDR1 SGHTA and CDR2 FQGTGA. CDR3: CASSLNAGILAEAFF. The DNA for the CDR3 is TGTGCCAGCAGCTTAAATGCAGGGATATTGGCTGAAGCTTTCTTT.